One and the same sample provided the 20 T cell receptor beta chains below, sequenced in a study of T cell repertoires in ileal Crohn's disease (dated by TCRdb to between 2019 and 2020). Library preparation was by the immunoSEQ multiplex PCR assay. TCRdb re-hosts the immuneACCESS table, in-frame sequences only. Its copies lack some clones; in the studies checked, an unresolved V gene accounts for under half of them, and the cause for the rest is not known. Recorded for this sample are some 15,000 clones; 84% of them occurred a single time. Less than 6.5% of the sample belongs to the ten largest clones. What was sequenced was ileal tissue. The receptor source for this set is an adult with Crohn's disease.

CDR3: CASSHGGGRAHEQYF. In DNA form, the CDR3 reads TGCGCCAGCTCCCATGGGGGCGGGAGGGCCCACGAGCAGTACTTC. The chain couples TRBV5-1 to TRBJ2-7; 9 bases agree with TRBD2. This CDR3 spans 15 amino acids. Germline V gene data show CDR1 as SGHRS and CDR2 as YFSETQ. J lost 5 bases, V lost 7 bases, and 13 bases had no gene match.

The chain links TRBV27 to TRBJ2-1; 9 bases are shared with TRBD2. With 5 bases clipped from V and 4 bases from J, the junction kept 9 bases outside the gene matches. The CDR3 is 16 amino acids. CDR1 MNHEY and CDR2 SMNVEV come from the germline V gene (reference sequence). The chain's CDR3 is CASSPGASGRYNEQFF. DNA of the CDR3: TGTGCCAGCAGTCCTGGCGCCAGCGGGAGGTACAATGAGCAGTTCTTC.

V is TRBV5-5 and J is TRBJ1-2; 8 bases line up with TRBD1. This CDR3 comprises 13 residues. Germline V gene data show CDR1 as SGHKS and CDR2 as YYEKEE (reference sequence). V dropped 2 bases and J dropped 5; count of bases not matched to a gene: 2. Written as DNA, the CDR3 is TGTGCCAGCAGCTTCCAGGGGGCTTATGGCTACACCTTC. The encoded protein is CASSFQGAYGYTF.

The CDR3 DNA is TGTGCCAGCAGCTTAGGGGGAGGGCCGCTAAGCGAGCAGTACTTC. Its translation is CASSLGGGPLSEQYF. This sequence joins TRBV5-4 and TRBJ2-7; TRBD2 is a possible D gene (7 bases). The CDR3 is made up of 15 amino acids. Germline-derived CDR1 and CDR2 are SGHNT and YYREEE (reference sequence). With 2 bases removed from V and 6 bases from J, the gap between germline ends came to 18 bases.

V usage is TRBV15 and J usage is TRBJ1-1; the match to TRBD1 covers 8 bases. J was trimmed by 7 bases and V by 4 bases; bases with no gene match: 11. Germline V lookup: CDR1 LNHNV, CDR2 YYDKDF (reference sequence). The CDR3 consists of 15 residues. The CDR3 coding sequence is TGTGCCACCAGCAAAAAAACAGGGGGAGGTGGTGAAGCTTTCTTT. Protein sequence: CATSKKTGGGGEAFF.

CDR3 sequence: CASSSGTAETQYF. The CDR3 region has the DNA TGTGCCAGCAGCTCCGGGACAGCGGAGACCCAGTACTTC. The V call is TRBV7-2, the J call TRBJ2-5, with 7 positions matching TRBD1. CDR3 length: 13 amino acids. Unmatched junction bases numbered 4, after V lost 4 bases and J lost 5 bases. Germline CDR1 reads SGHTA; CDR2 reads FQGNSA.

The chain couples TRBV4-3 to TRBJ1-2; TRBD1 aligns across 8 bases. Trimming removed 0 bases from V and 4 bases from J; junction bases left unmatched: 4. Germline values: CDR1 LGHNA, CDR2 YSLEER. This CDR3 is built from 15 residues. DNA of the CDR3: TGCGCCAGCAGCCAAGACCGGACAGGGAGCTATGGCTACACCTTC. This translates into CASSQDRTGSYGYTF.

The gene calls are TRBV6-5 and TRBJ1-2; TRBD1 is a possible D gene (5 bases). V lost 2 bases and J 2 bases, leaving 6 bases between the germline ends. Germline V gives CDR1 MNHEY, CDR2 SVGAGI. CDR3 length equals 13 residues. The CDR3 bases are TGTGCCAGCAGTTACCAGGGAAACTATGGCTACACCTTC. The encoded protein is CASSYQGNYGYTF.

V usage is TRBV7-6 and J usage is TRBJ2-1; 8 nucleotides agree with TRBD1. CDR3 length: 17 residues. Germline trimming cut 7 bases from V and 6 bases from J; bases unmatched to any gene: 17. The germline CDR1 and CDR2 sequences are SGHVS and FNYEAQ. The CDR3 loop is CASTTFSGQGASNEQFF. CDR3 sequence (DNA): TGTGCCAGCACTACTTTCTCCGGTCAGGGGGCTAGCAATGAGCAGTTCTTC. Supplemented by reference TRBV7-6 and TRBJ2-1, the full variable domain reads GAGVSQSPRYKVTKRGQDVALRCDPISGHVSLYWYRQALGQGPEFLTYFNYEAQQDKSGLPNDRFSAERPEGSISTLTIQRTEQRDSAMYRCASTTFSGQGASNEQFFGPGTRLTVL.

The rearrangement links TRBV19 to TRBJ2-7, with 15 bases lining up with TRBD2. J was trimmed by 5 bases and V by 4 bases; bases with no gene match: 9. The CDR3 sequence is 17 residues long. Germline loops: CDR1 LNHDA, CDR2 SQIVND (reference sequence). The CDR3 sequence is CASSNPGLAGGVDEQYF. The CDR3 nucleotides are TGTGCCAGTAGTAATCCGGGACTAGCGGGAGGCGTGGACGAGCAGTACTTC.

This chain joins TRBV4-3 and TRBJ1-6; D gene unclear. The CDR3 consists of 16 residues. Trimming left V 4 bases short and J 7 bases short, with 17 bases between. From germline, CDR1 is LGHNA and CDR2 YSLEER. The CDR3 sequence is CASSLTQSGRNSPLHF. The CDR3 DNA is TGCGCCAGCAGCCTCACCCAGTCGGGTCGCAATTCACCCCTCCACTTT.

The chain combines TRBV30 with TRBJ1-3; D is uncertain. The CDR3 runs 15 residues. The germline V and J ends were trimmed by 3 bases and 0 bases, with 12 bases remaining between them. The germline CDR1 and CDR2 sequences are GTSNPN and SVGIG (reference sequence). The CDR3 nucleotides are TGTGCCTGGAGCCAGGACTCCTACTCTGGAAACACCATATATTTT. Its protein is CAWSQDSYSGNTIYF.

Only a few counts were recorded for this clone. In nucleotides, the CDR3 is TGCAGCGTTGGTGACAGGGTGGTTGGCACCGGGGAGCTGTTTTTT. Protein: CSVGDRVVGTGELFF. The chain couples TRBV29-1 to TRBJ2-2; TRBD1 aligns across 7 bases. The V gene end was trimmed by 4 bases and the J gene end by 4 bases; junction bases not matched to a gene: 9. The CDR3 covers 15 residues. Germline V CDR1 and CDR2: SQVTM, ANQGSEA.

The chain recombines TRBV27 with TRBJ2-3, with TRBD1 as a possible D gene (5 bases). Trimming removed 2 bases from V and 4 bases from J, with 16 bases in between. CDR1 is MNHEY and CDR2 is SMNVEV in the germline V gene (reference sequence). The CDR3 loop spans 16 amino acids. CDR3 sequence (DNA): TGTGCCAGCAGTTTAAAAGGGCCAGGGATCGCAGATACGCAGTATTTT. As protein: CASSLKGPGIADTQYF.

The chain joins TRBV5-1 to TRBJ1-2; tentatively, D is TRBD1 (5 bases). The CDR3 has 18 amino acids. Germline loops: CDR1 SGHRS, CDR2 YFSETQ. Trimming left V 4 bases short and J 8 bases short, with 30 bases between. CDR3: CASSPTLASGGGAEGYTF. The CDR3 DNA is TGCGCCAGCAGCCCAACCCTTGCCTCGGGGGGAGGCGCCGAGGGCTACACCTTC.

This chain uses TRBV29-1 with TRBJ2-7; D ambiguous. Per the germline V gene, CDR1 is SQVTM and CDR2 is ANQGSEA. With 8 bases removed from V and 6 bases from J, the gap between germline ends came to 20 bases. The CDR3 is 13 residues long. The CDR3 loop reads CSILIIPTAEQYF. The CDR3 DNA is TGCAGCATCCTCATAATCCCTACAGCCGAGCAGTACTTC.

This clone was observed once. This rearrangement joins TRBV5-6 to TRBJ2-1; TRBD1 might be the D (6 bases). Germline V gives CDR1 SGHDT, CDR2 YYEEEE. CDR3 length: 16 residues. Trimming shortened V by 1 base and J by 4 bases, and 15 bases separated the two germline ends. The CDR3 nucleotides read TGTGCCAGCAGCTTGCCGGGGACACGTCCTTACAATGAGCAGTTCTTC. Its translation: CASSLPGTRPYNEQFF.

This clone was seen a few times. The rearrangement uses TRBV7-2 and TRBJ2-3, with 9 positions matching TRBD2. The V gene's germline CDR1 is SGHTA and CDR2 FQGNSA. V lost 6 bases, J lost 4 bases, and 8 bases stayed unmatched. There are 15 residues in the CDR3. The CDR3 region has the DNA TGTGCCAGCAGGTCTAGCGGGATGGGCGCAGATACGCAGTATTTT. This codes for CASRSSGMGADTQYF. Based on the CDR3 plus reference TRBV7-2 and TRBJ2-3, the full variable domain is GAGVSQSPSNKVTEKGKDVELRCDPISGHTALYWYRQSLGQGLEFLIYFQGNSAPDKSGLPSDRFSAERTGGSVSTLTIQRTQQEDSAVYLCASRSSGMGADTQYFGPGTRLTVL.

The gene calls are TRBV11-2 and TRBJ2-7; 11 nucleotides match TRBD1. Per germline, CDR1 SGHAT and CDR2 FQNNGV. CDR3 length: 15 amino acids. V gave up 5 bases and J gave up 2 bases; unmatched junction bases: 5. CDR3 nucleotides: TGTGCCAGCAGCCGAGGACAGGGGGCCCCCTACGAGCAGTACTTC. It codes for CASSRGQGAPYEQYF.

This chain connects TRBV30 to TRBJ2-5, with a tentative D call TRBD2 (5 bases). This CDR3 spans 13 amino acids. Germline V gene lookup returns CDR1 GTSNPN and CDR2 SVGIG (reference sequence). V was shortened by 4 bases and J by 4 bases, with 13 bases between the two germline ends. CDR3 in amino acids: CAWKGSSSETQYF. In DNA form, the CDR3 reads TGTGCCTGGAAAGGATCTAGCTCAGAGACCCAGTACTTC.